This T cell receptor (beta chain) comes out of a study of T-cell reconstitution after alpha-beta-depleted transplantation in children. Notes on the study in general: The origin of alpha-beta T cells about two months after transplant was reportedly several hundred expanded graft clones. It was surviving recipient T cells and thymic progenitors that gave some patients high TCRbeta diversity at day 60. Fresh T-cell production supplied most of the T-cell counts and diversity seen one year after transplant.

Unique molecular identifiers were built into the TCRbeta library. TCRdb redid the calling of the PCR reads with MiXCR, one entry per CDR3 protein. The data contain thousands of distinct CDR3 sequences, 9.5% to 12% of them singletons. Germline CDR1 is SGHRS and CDR2 is YFSETQ. Trimming took off 1 base at V and 1 base at J, with 5 bases between the two ends. This CDR3 has 13 residues. This clonotype is deemed medium-sized. Its target is unknown. Sample: PBMCs, mostly from graft donor cells, taken 180 days after TCRalphabeta/CD19-depleted stem cell transplant. This TCR came from a child in the first two years of life who had a stem cell transplant for acute myeloid leukemia, so the T cells may come from the graft donor. The V gene is TRBV5-1, the J gene TRBJ1-1; no clear D. The CDR3 nucleotides read TGCGCCAGCAGCTTGCAAAGGAACACTGAAGCTTTCTTT. Translation: CASSLQRNTEAFF.